Listed below are T cell receptor beta chains from one sample, sequenced in a study of beta chain features in type 1 diabetes. Repertoires were generated with immunoSEQ multiplex PCR, while TCRdb's copy carries only in-frame clones and drops some. The sample shows 300,000 to 350,000 clones, approximately 9.7% of them seen only once. The source material was central memory CD4+ T cells from blood. The receptors here all came from a man younger than 40 with type 1 diabetes. CDR3s include the opening cysteine and the closing phenylalanine or tryptophan. Each record gives: V gene, CDR3 protein.

V: TRBV7-8
CDR3: CASSLGGFVTDTQYF

V: TRBV23-1
CDR3: CASSQRLAGHSYEQYF

V: TRBV2
CDR3: CASSKRGRGQETQYF

V: TRBV11-2
CDR3: CASSLGVGHTF

V: TRBV18
CDR3: CASSPLGDEQFF

V: TRBV5-1
CDR3: CASSFRGPGYEQYF

V: TRBV28
CDR3: CASSGGAGGNTIYF

V: TRBV15
CDR3: CATSGGQGSWDTQYF

V: TRBV29-1
CDR3: CSVGRGPGETQYF

V: TRBV7-2
CDR3: CASSLVRRTSGGGNEQFF

V: TRBV25-1
CDR3: CASQGTSSGNTIYF

V: TRBV30
CDR3: CAWREKTGREGAEAFF

V: TRBV2
CDR3: CASRQRGVNQPQHF

V: TRBV5-1
CDR3: CASREPGANVLTF

V: TRBV5-8
CDR3: CASRTGTSSYNEQFF

V: TRBV4-3
CDR3: CASSQDGDGGTQYF

V: TRBV2
CDR3: CASSTTGYNEQFF

V: TRBV14
CDR3: CASSLSRGSRTDTQYF

V: TRBV7-9
CDR3: CASSHRSFWGNEQFF

V: TRBV9
CDR3: CASSVGGGAGPDTQYF

V: TRBV28
CDR3: CASNLGAYEQYF

V: TRBV28
CDR3: CASSRDEQFF

V: TRBV29-1
CDR3: CSAPWGGETQYF

V: TRBV14
CDR3: CASSRQQGPSNYGYTF

V: TRBV15
CDR3: CATSRDPSGDTQYF

V: TRBV6-5
CDR3: CASRPGQGRQPQHF

V: TRBV9
CDR3: CASSPLGVTGELFF

V: TRBV1
CDR3: CTSSQNNSATGGRTIYF

V: TRBV5-1
CDR3: CASSPGPVGEKLFF

V: TRBV6-5
CDR3: CASSYGDPGAEAFF

V: TRBV29-1
CDR3: CSGNLGQGAGETQYF